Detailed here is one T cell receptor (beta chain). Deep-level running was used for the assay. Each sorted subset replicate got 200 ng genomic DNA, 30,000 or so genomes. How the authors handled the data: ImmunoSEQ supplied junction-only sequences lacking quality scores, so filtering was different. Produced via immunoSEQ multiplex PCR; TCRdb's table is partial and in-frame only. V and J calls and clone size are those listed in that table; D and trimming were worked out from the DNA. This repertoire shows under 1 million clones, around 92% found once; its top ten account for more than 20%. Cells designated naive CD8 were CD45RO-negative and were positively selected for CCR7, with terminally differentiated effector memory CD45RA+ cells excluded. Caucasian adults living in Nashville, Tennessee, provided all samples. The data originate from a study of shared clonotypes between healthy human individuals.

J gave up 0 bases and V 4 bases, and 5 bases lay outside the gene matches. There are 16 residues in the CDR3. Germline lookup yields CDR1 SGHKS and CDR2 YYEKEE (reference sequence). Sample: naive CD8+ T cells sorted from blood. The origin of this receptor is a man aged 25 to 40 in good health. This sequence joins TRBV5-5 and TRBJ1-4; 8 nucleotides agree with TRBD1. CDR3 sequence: CASSLPGGATNEKLFF. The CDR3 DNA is TGTGCCAGCAGCCTCCCAGGGGGCGCAACTAATGAAAAACTGTTTTTT.